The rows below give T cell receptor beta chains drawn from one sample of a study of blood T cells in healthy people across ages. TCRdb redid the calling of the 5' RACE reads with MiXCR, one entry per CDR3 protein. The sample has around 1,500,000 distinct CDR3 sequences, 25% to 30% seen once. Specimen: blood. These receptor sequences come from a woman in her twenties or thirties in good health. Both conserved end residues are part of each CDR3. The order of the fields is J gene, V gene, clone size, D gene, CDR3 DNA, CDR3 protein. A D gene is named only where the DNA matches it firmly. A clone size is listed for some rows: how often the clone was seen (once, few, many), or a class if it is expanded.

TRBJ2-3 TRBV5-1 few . TGCGCCAGCAGCTTGGACAGCTCTACTTACACGCAGTATTTT CASSLDSSTYTQYF
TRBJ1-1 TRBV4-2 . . TGTGCCAGCAGCACGGGACACCCGAACACTGAAGCTTTCTTT CASSTGHPNTEAFF
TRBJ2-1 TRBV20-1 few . TGCAGTGCTAGAGAGGCAGGGAAAACCTACAATGAGCAGTTCTTC CSAREAGKTYNEQFF
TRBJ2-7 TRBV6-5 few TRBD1 TGTGCCAGCAGAAAAGGGACAGGCGACTACGAGCAGTACTTC CASRKGTGDYEQYF
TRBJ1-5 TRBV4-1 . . TGCGCCAGCAGCCCCCAGGTTAAGGATCAGCCCCAGCATTTT CASSPQVKDQPQHF
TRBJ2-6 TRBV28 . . TGTGCCAGCAGTTTATTGGGGGCTGGGGCCAACGTCCTGGCTTTC CASSLLGAGANVLAF
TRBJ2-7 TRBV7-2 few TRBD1 TGTGCCAGCAGCACTGCGACAGGGCACTACGAGCAGTACTTC CASSTATGHYEQYF
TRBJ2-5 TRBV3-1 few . TGTGCCACCACCCGTATTCAGGGCGCAGAGACCCAGTACTTC CATTRIQGAETQYF
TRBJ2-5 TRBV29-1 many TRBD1 TGCAGCGCCCAACAGGGGGTAGGACAAGAGACCCAGTACTTC CSAQQGVGQETQYF
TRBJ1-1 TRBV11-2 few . TGTGCCAGCAGCTTAGCGGGGGCAATTTCCACTGAAGCTTTCTTT CASSLAGAISTEAFF
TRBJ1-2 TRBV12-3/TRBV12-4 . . TGTGCCAGCAGTTTAAAGCGACAAAAGCATGGCTACACCTTC CASSLKRQKHGYTF
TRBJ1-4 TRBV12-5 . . TGTGCTAGTGGTTTGGTGGGGGGAACTAATGAAAAACTGTTTTTT CASGLVGGTNEKLFF
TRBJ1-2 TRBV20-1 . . TGCAATGCTTATCCGGGGGGTGCTTTTACCTATGGCTACACCTTC CNAYPGGAFTYGYTF
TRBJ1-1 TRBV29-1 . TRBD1 TGCAGCGTTGAAGGCGGGACAGTTGAAGCTTTCTTT CSVEGGTVEAFF
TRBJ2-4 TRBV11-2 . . TGTGCCAGCAGCTTAGATAACACCTACAATGAGCAGTACTTC CASSLDNTYNEQYF
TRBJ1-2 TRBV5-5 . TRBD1 TGTGCCAGCAACCCGGGGACAGGGCAACGGGACACCTTC CASNPGTGQRDTF
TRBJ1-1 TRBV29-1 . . TGCAGCGTTGAAATCCGCCGGAATATTGAAGCTTCCTTT CSVEIRRNIEASF
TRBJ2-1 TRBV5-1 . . TGCGCCAGCAGCTCAGGTAGTGGGTCCTACAATGAGCAGTTCTTC CASSSGSGSYNEQFF
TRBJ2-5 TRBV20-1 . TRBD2 TGCAGTGCCTTAAGACGACGGGAGGAGCAGGACTTC CSALRRREEQDF
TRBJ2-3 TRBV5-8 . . TGTGCCAGCAGCAGACTGAGGATGCGAGATACGCAGTATTTT CASSRLRMRDTQYF
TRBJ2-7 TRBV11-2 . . TGTGCCAGCAGCTTAGTGCAGGGTGCTAGTAGGGAGCAGTACTTC CASSLVQGASREQYF
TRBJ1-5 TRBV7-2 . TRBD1 TGTGCCAGCAGTGCTAGGACAGGGGATCAGCCCCAGCATTTT CASSARTGDQPQHF
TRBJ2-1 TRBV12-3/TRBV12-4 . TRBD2 TGTGCCAGCAGACCCCCGATAGCGGGAGTGAACTACAATGAGCAGTTCTTC CASRPPIAGVNYNEQFF
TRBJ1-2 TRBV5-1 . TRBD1 TGCACCAGCAGTCAAAAGGGGCAGGGGGCGAGTTATGGCTACACCTTC CTSSQKGQGASYGYTF
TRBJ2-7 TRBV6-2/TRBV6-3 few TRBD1 TGTGCCAGCAGCTATCCCGGGACAGCTCCACCCTACGAGCAGTACTTC CASSYPGTAPPYEQYF
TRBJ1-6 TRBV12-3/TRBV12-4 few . TGTGCCAGCAGTTTCGAACTGGAACTGACACCCCTCCACTTT CASSFELELTPLHF
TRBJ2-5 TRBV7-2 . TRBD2 TGTGCCAGCAGCTTAGAGTCCGGGAGGGCTGAGACCCAGTACTTC CASSLESGRAETQYF
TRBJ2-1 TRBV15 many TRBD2 TGTGCCACCAGCAGAGATCCACGGCTAGCGGGAGGTGGCGATGAGCAGTTCTTC CATSRDPRLAGGGDEQFF
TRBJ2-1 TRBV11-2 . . TGTGCCAGCAGCTCCTTCCCCAGGACAGCTTACAATGAGCAGTTCTTC CASSSFPRTAYNEQFF
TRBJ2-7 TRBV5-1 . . TGCGCCAGCAGCTTTGGCAGGGAGAAGGTCGACGAGCAGTACTTC CASSFGREKVDEQYF
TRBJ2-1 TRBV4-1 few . TGCGCCAGCAGCCCCCCCGGGACGAATAACAATGAGCAGTTCTTC CASSPPGTNNNEQFF
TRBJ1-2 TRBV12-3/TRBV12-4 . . TGTGCCAGCAGTTTCTCGTCAGGGGATGGCTACACCTTC CASSFSSGDGYTF
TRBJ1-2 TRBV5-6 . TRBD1 TGTGCCAGCAACCTGGGACAGACTTATTATGGCTACACCTTC CASNLGQTYYGYTF
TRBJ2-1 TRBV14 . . TGTGCCAGCAGCCACGGACAGCCATACAATGAGCAGTTCTTC CASSHGQPYNEQFF
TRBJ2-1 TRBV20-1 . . TGCAGTGCTGAGGACCCCCCAGGGGAGACCCAGTTCTTC CSAEDPPGETQFF
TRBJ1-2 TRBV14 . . TGTGCCAGCAGCCAAGCCCCAAGAGCTAACTATGGCTACACCTTC CASSQAPRANYGYTF
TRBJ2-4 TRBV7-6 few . TGTGCCAGCAGCCTACCCGGGGCCGCTCAGTACTTC CASSLPGAAQYF
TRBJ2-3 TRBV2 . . TGTGCCAGCAAAGTCGGACAAACTAGCACAGATACGCAGTATTTT CASKVGQTSTDTQYF
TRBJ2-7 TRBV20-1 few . TGCAGTGCTAGACCCCGACGCCGGCAGAGGAACGAGCAGTACTTC CSARPRRRQRNEQYF
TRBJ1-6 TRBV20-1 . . . CSARVAGGNFPHF
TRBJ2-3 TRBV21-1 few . TGTGCCAGCAGCAAGAGGGGCGGGGGGGACACAGATACGCAGTATTTT CASSKRGGGDTDTQYF
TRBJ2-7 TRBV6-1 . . TGTGCCAGCAGTGTAATGGCGTCACCAGCCTCCTACGAGCAGTACTTC CASSVMASPASYEQYF
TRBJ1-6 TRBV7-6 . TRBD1 TGTGCCAGCAGCTCAGAGACAGGGAGGAATTCACCCCTCCACTTT CASSSETGRNSPLHF